This TCR beta chain appears in the sequencing data of a study of blood T cells in healthy people across ages. This CDR3 is 16 amino acids long. Germline V gives CDR1 SGDLS, CDR2 YYNGEE. V was shortened by 0 bases and J by 0 bases, with 10 bases between the two germline ends. For the second PCR, which ran for 7 to 11 cycles, a sample-barcoded 5' primer and a J-beta primer mix were used. Via MiXCR, TCRdb re-called the 5' RACE reads, giving one row per CDR3 protein. The sample lists more than 700,000 distinct CDR3 sequences; 46% were seen once. Specimen: blood. The clonotype was recovered from a man aged 80 or over in good health. The chain uses TRBV9 and TRBJ2-1; D may be TRBD1 (6 bases). The CDR3 reads CASSVVPDSSYNEQFF. CDR3 DNA: TGTGCCAGCAGCGTAGTACCGGACAGCTCCTACAATGAGCAGTTCTTC.